One T cell receptor beta chain is described in this entry. Which antigen it targets is not known. The input lacks base qualities; no much larger clone sits a single base away. The CDR3 runs 14 residues from the cysteine to the phenylalanine. Kept here is only the CDR3 DNA, which spans 42 bases and is read in frame from base 1. V loses 7 bases at its end and J loses 6 bases; junction bases beyond the gene matches: 6. The germline V gene specifies KGHSH as CDR1 and LQKENI as CDR2. The immunoSEQ Assay, a bias-controlled multiplex PCR, was used to amplify TCRbeta CDR3 regions from genomic DNA. On the study's bioinformatics: Within the assay, amplification of reference gene primers was used to estimate how many nucleated cells each sample contained. To quantify the absolute abundance of each unique TCRbeta CDR3 rearrangement, sequence reads were collapsed and filtered. Productive Simpson clonality was computed per sample as the square root of Simpson's diversity index over productive rearrangements. Entries here come from immuneACCESS through TCRdb and include only in-frame sequences with V and J called. Some clones fail to appear in such tables; in the studies checked, an unresolved V gene covers under half of the shortfall, and the cause of the remainder is unknown. The D gene and trimming were derived from the DNA, and the V and J assignments and clone size from that table. The sample includes about 69,000 clones, with around 83% observed a single time. Clones ranked in the top ten supply more than 9.5% of the sample.

This specimen belongs to a study of blood T cell repertoires in COVID-19 (dated by TCRdb to the early 2020s). With regard to the full study: Collaborator samples came from the United States, Italy and Spain and covered acute and convalescent phases of COVID-19. The repertoires were released in a freely available public database meant as a resource for research on the immune response to SARS-CoV-2. Where available, HLA class I and class II types were obtained from metadata supplied by the sample provider rather than from assay-based typing. Deeply sampled blood TCRbeta repertoires from subjects exposed to, actively infected with, or recovered from COVID-19 were included in the dataset. The sample metadata nearly always contained a de-identified subject ID, COVID-19 status, age in years and sex. Samples were obtained from the ongoing ImmuneRACE study (first 160 participants) and from about 1,300 subjects provided by 6 global collaborators. The material from the prospective study consisted of cDNA or gDNA derived from T cells, B-cell-depleted T cells, or PBMCs.

What the work shows at the level of the full study, not this receptor alone: Clinical and demographic metadata were provided uncurated, with the amount varying by source and participant.

Whole blood was collected in K2EDTA tubes by collaborating institutions according to the institutions' own protocols. For TCRbeta analysis, collaborator samples were shipped as frozen whole blood, as isolated PBMCs, or as DNA extracted from either sample type. The sample consisted of peripheral blood. This receptor chain uses TRBV18 and TRBJ2-1, with 10 bases matching TRBD2. The TCR comes from a woman older than 75 with acute or convalescent COVID-19. The encoded CDR3 is CASLERLAGNEQFF. The nucleotide sequence is TGTGCCAGCTTAGAAAGACTAGCGGGCAATGAGCAGTTCTTC.